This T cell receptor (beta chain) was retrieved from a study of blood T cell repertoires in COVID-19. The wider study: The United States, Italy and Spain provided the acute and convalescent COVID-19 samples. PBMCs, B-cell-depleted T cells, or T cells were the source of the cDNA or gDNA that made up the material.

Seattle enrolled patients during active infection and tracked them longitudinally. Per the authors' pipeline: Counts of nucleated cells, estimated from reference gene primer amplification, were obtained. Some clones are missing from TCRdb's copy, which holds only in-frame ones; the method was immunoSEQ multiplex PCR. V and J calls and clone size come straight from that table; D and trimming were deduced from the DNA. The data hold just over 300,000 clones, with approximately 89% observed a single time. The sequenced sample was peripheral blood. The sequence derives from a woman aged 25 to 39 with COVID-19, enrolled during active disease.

The CDR3 here is CASSEGATYEQYV. Here the CDR3 DNA reads TGTGCCAGCAGTGAGGGGGCCACCTACGAGCAGTACGTC. The rearrangement links TRBV2 to TRBJ2-7; TRBD1 might be the D (6 bases). Germline V gene lookup returns CDR1 SNHLY and CDR2 FYNNEI. CDR3 length: 13 amino acids. V lost 3 bases and J lost 2, with 8 bases in between.